This T cell receptor (beta chain) is drawn from a study of immune evolution from preneoplasia to lung adenocarcinoma. Germline V gene data show CDR1 as SGHAT and CDR2 as FQNNGV. The junction had 10 bases not matched to a gene; V was cut back by 5 bases and J by 1 base. The CDR3 contains 17 residues. Here immunoSEQ multiplex PCR was the method, and the copy in TCRdb shows in-frame clones only, minus some. The sample lists around 40,000 clones, roughly four fifths occurring once. Premalignant or tumor cells were enriched by macro-dissection after pathologic assessment. The genes are TRBV11-2 and TRBJ1-4; 7 positions agree with TRBD1. The specimen sequenced was FFPE invasive lung adenocarcinoma tissue. The clonotype comes from a person between 55 and 69 years old with lung adenocarcinoma. The CDR3 spells CASSLLRGQGTNEKLFF. CDR3 in DNA: TGTGCCAGCAGCCTTTTGAGGGGGCAGGGAACTAATGAAAAACTGTTTTTT.